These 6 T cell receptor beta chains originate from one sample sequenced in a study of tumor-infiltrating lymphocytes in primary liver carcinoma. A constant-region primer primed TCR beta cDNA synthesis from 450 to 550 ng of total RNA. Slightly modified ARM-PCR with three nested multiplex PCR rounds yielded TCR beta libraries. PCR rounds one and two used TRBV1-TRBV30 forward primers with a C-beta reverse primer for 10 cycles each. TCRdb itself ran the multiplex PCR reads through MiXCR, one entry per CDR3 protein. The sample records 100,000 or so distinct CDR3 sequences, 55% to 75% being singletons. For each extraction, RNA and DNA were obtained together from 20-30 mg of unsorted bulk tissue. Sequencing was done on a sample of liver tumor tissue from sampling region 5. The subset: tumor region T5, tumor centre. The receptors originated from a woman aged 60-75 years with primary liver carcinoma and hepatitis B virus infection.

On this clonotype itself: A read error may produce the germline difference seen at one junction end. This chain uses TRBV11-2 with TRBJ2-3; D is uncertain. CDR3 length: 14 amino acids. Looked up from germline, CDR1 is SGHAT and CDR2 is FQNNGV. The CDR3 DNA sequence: TGTACCAGCAACTTAGCAGCCCGCACAGATACGCAGTATTTT. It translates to CTSNLAARTDTQYF.

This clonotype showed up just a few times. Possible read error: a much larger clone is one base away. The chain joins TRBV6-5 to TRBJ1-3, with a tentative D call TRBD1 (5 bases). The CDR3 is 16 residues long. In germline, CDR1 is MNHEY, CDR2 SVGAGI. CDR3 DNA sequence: TGTGCCAGCAGTTATGGAGGGGACCCCTCTGGAAGCACCATATATTTT. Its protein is CASSYGGDPSGSTIYF.

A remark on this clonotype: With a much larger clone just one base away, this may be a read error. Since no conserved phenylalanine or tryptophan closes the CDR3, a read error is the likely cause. This CDR3 reads CASRGQGAPLKQYS. The CDR3 DNA reads as TGCGCCAGCAGGGGACAGGGGGCCCCTCTTAAGCAGTACTCC. The V and J genes are TRBV5-1 and TRBJ2-7; 12 positions agree with TRBD1. V lost 5 bases, J lost 8 bases, and 8 bases stayed unmatched. The CDR3 loop spans 14 amino acids. Germline assignment: CDR1 SGHRS and CDR2 YFSETQ.

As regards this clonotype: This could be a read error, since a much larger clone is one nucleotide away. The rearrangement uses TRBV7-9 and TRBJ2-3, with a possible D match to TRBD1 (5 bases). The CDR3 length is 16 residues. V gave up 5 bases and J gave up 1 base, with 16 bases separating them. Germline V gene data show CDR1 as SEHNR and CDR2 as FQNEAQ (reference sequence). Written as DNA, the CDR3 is TGTGCCAGCAGCGGAAAGGACATATTGTGCACAGATACGCAGTATTTT. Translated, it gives CASSGKDILCTDTQYF.

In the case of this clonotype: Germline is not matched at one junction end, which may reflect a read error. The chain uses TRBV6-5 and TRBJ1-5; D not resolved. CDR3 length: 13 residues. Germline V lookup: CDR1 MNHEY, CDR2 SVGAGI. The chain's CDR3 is CASSYFSRQLQHF. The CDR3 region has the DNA TGTGCCAGCAGTTACTTTTCCCGGCAGCTCCAGCATTTT.

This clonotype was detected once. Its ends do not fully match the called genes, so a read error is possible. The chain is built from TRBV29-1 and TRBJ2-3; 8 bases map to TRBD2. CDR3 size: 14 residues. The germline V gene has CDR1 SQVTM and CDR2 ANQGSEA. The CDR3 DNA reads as TGCAGCCAATCGAGCGGGAGACCCCAAGATACGCATTACTTT. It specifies CSQSSGRPQDTHYF.